The present entry profiles one T cell receptor beta chain with its context. The antigen remains unidentified. The record originates from a study of cytotoxic CD8 clonotypes in ibrutinib-treated CLL. The wider study: Overall, roughly 25 responses were partial and 2 complete; following median around 70 months, about 15 patients stayed remitted and approximately 12 progressed. Study-wide results and limits: Sustained-remission and progressing patients' sampling times differed. Against age-matched healthy donors, baseline clonality ran higher and tracked circulating CD8+ T-cell counts.

V lost 1 base to trimming and J lost 6 bases; unmatched junction nucleotides: 9. CDR3 size: 16 residues. Germline CDR1 is PRHDT and CDR2 is FYEKMQ (reference sequence). The table came from immunoSEQ multiplex PCR; TCRdb's copy has only in-frame clones and leaves some out. The sample lists over 250,000 clones, approximately 76% occurring once. The chain carries TRBV13 and TRBJ2-3, with 8 bases lining up with TRBD2. This sequence was found in a human donor with chronic lymphocytic leukemia. The material was PBMCs, obtained at disease progression, from a patient treated with ibrutinib. The CDR3 nucleotides are TGTGCCAGCAGCTTAGAACGGGGGGGGCCCGTGGATACGCAGTATTTT. It codes for CASSLERGGPVDTQYF.